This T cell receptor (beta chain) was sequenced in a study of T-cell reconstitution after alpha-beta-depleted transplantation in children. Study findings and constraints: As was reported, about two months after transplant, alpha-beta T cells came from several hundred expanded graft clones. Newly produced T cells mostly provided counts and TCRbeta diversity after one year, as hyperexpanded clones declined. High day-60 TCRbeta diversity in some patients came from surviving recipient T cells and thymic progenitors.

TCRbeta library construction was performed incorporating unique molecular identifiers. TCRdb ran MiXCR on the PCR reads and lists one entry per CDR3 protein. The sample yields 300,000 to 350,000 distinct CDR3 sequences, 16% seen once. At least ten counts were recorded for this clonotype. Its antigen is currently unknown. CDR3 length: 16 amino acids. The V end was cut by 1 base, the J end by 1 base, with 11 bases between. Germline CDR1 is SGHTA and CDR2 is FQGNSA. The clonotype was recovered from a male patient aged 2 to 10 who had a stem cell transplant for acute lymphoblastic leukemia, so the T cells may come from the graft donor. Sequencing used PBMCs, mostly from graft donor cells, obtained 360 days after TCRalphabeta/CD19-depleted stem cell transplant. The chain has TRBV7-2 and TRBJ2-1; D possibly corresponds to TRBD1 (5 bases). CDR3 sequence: CASSLEGMGSYNEQFF. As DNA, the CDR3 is TGTGCCAGCAGCTTAGAGGGGATGGGGTCCTACAATGAGCAGTTCTTC.